Sequencing of this T cell receptor (beta chain) was carried out in a study of cytomegalovirus exposure and HLA in healthy donors. Whole-study results and caveats: Later findings reportedly placed an Asian-associated ancestry cluster below the roughly 730-donor mean for N-insertions. Among the CMV-associated chains, a few were confirmed in vitro as specific for CMV antigens. Associated with HLA alleles at 0.05 false discovery rate in a later analysis were 16,951 TCR beta sequences. When the data were analyzed later, several of the most significant clusters appeared to be linked to common viral pathogens.

The CDR3 runs to 11 residues. Germline V gene lookup returns CDR1 WSHSY and CDR2 SAAADI. Of note for this clone: What it binds is unknown.

PCR was performed using 60 Vbeta and 13 Jbeta primers. The table came from immunoSEQ multiplex PCR; TCRdb's copy has only in-frame clones and leaves some out. This sample has more than 150,000 clones; about four fifths occur once, and the top ten carry approximately 0.26%. Sequencing input: PBMCs. The clonotype originates from a boy aged 5-17 years in good health and CMV-seronegative. The chain couples TRBV10-2 to TRBJ2-5, with D unresolved. The assigned J gene may be wrong: the sequence end matches TRBJ2-7 better. The CDR3 loop is CASRETYEQYF. CDR3 DNA sequence: TGCGCCAGCAGGGAGACGTACGAGCAGTACTTC.